The 20 T cell receptor beta chains listed next were all sequenced from one sample in a study of control samples from healthy donors and cancer patients (dated by TCRdb to the early 2020s). The receptor library was made with the immunoSEQ multiplex PCR assay. TCRdb holds this immuneACCESS table with in-frame rearrangements only. Some clones are missing; in checked studies, unresolved V genes explain under half, and the rest has no known cause. A total of 84,000 or so clones appear in this sample, roughly 91% of them only once. Together, the top ten hold approximately 14% of the sample. Sample: blood. Receptors were obtained from a man between 25 and 39 years old in good health.

The chain is built from TRBV5-3 and TRBJ2-3; a weak D match, TRBD2 (7 bases). TRBV5-3 has ORF status, its function being uncertain. The length of the CDR3 is 16 residues. V gave up 4 bases and J gave up 1 base, with 16 bases separating them. The CDR3 here is CARSPPFGGRTDTQYF. The CDR3 bases are TGTGCCAGAAGCCCCCCCTTCGGGGGGCGCACAGATACGCAGTATTTT.

A few counts support this clone. V gene TRBV4-1 combines with J gene TRBJ2-2, with D perhaps TRBD2 (6 bases). The germline V and J ends were trimmed by 6 bases and 5 bases, with 19 bases remaining between them. The V gene's germline CDR1 is MGHRA and CDR2 YSYEKL. This CDR3 contains 16 residues. In nucleotides, the CDR3 is TGCGCCAGCAGACCGCCCGGGACTGGGAGGACCGGGGAGCTGTTTTTT. Amino acids: CASRPPGTGRTGELFF.

V is TRBV18 and J is TRBJ2-7; 14 bases are a match to TRBD2. The CDR3 contains 18 residues. Germline V lookup: CDR1 KGHSH, CDR2 LQKENI. Trimming removed 1 base from V and 5 bases from J; junction bases left unmatched: 10. Written as DNA, the CDR3 is TGTGCCAGCTCACCACAGGGACTAGCGGGAGTAGAGGAGAACGAGCAGTACTTC. Encoded protein: CASSPQGLAGVEENEQYF.

The chain is built from TRBV19 and TRBJ2-3; TRBD1 matches 8 bases. J lost 2 bases, V lost 1 base, and 5 bases had no gene match. CDR3 length: 16 residues. CDR1 is LNHDA and CDR2 is SQIVND in the germline V gene (reference sequence). CDR3 loop: CASSIGTGSLTDTQYF. CDR3 sequence (DNA): TGTGCCAGTAGTATAGGGACAGGGTCCCTCACAGATACGCAGTATTTT.

V usage is TRBV7-7 and J usage is TRBJ1-4; 10 positions agree with TRBD1. With 4 bases clipped from V and 7 bases from J, the junction kept 9 bases outside the gene matches. CDR3 size: 16 residues. Germline V CDR1 and CDR2: SSHAT, FNYEAQ (reference sequence). Here the CDR3 DNA reads TGTGCCAGCAGCTCATTGGGACAGGGGTTTTGTGAAAAACTGTTTTTT. It encodes CASSSLGQGFCEKLFF.

This chain uses TRBV5-1 with TRBJ1-2, with 8 bases aligning to TRBD1. J was trimmed by 0 bases and V by 0 bases; bases with no gene match: 4. CDR1 is SGHRS and CDR2 is YFSETQ in the germline V gene. The length of the CDR3 is 16 residues. The CDR3 DNA reads TGCGCCAGCAGCTTGGGGGGGACAGGAGCTAACTATGGCTACACCTTC. It yields the protein CASSLGGTGANYGYTF.

The chain links TRBV7-2 to TRBJ2-7; D is unresolved. Trimming took 6 bases from V and 6 from J, leaving 15 bases between them. Germline-derived CDR1 and CDR2 are SGHTA and FQGNSA. The CDR3 totals 13 residues. CDR3 nucleotides: TGTGCCAGCAGGGACCCTCCGGGCATCGAGCAGTACTTC. Residues: CASRDPPGIEQYF.

This sequence joins TRBV12-3 or TRBV12-4 and TRBJ2-6; no clear D. The CDR3 runs to 12 residues. Trimming shortened V by 5 bases and J by 2 bases, and 1 base separated the two germline ends. CDR3 coding DNA: TGTGCCAGCAGTCCTGGGGCCAACGTCCTGACTTTC. Amino acid sequence: CASSPGANVLTF.

The sample holds a few counts of this clone. The rearrangement links TRBV5-1 to TRBJ2-7; 7 bases map to TRBD1. V trimming: 0 bases; J trimming: 3 bases; junction bases outside the gene matches: 12. The CDR3 is made up of 17 amino acids. The germline gives CDR1 SGHRS, CDR2 YFSETQ. The CDR3 loop is CASSLGGTASSNYEQYF. CDR3 bases: TGCGCCAGCAGCTTGGGAGGGACAGCAAGCTCGAACTACGAGCAGTACTTC.

The CDR3 is CASKTSPSPYEQYF. In nucleotides, the CDR3 is TGTGCCAGCAAAACTAGCCCTTCTCCCTACGAGCAGTACTTC. The V and J genes are TRBV2 and TRBJ2-7, with D perhaps matching TRBD2 (6 bases). The CDR3 is 14 residues long. Deletions cut 7 bases from V and 2 bases from J, with 15 bases between. Per germline, CDR1 SNHLY and CDR2 FYNNEI. Variable domain in full (rest from reference TRBV2 and TRBJ2-7): EPEVTQTPSHQVTQMGQEVILRCVPISNHLYFYWYRQILGQKVEFLVSFYNNEISEKSEIFDDQFSVERPDGSNFTLKIRSTKLEDSAMYFCASKTSPSPYEQYFGPGTRLTVT.

This sequence joins TRBV6-1 and TRBJ1-5; no firm D call. The ends were cut back, 1 base at V and 11 bases at J, with 9 bases in the middle. The CDR3 runs to 12 residues. Germline lookup yields CDR1 MNHNS and CDR2 SASEGT. CDR3 coding DNA: TGTGCCAGCAGTGAAGTAAGCTTAGCCCAGCATTTT. As protein: CASSEVSLAQHF.

With respect to this clone: One junction end does not reproduce the germline sequence, and a read error may be involved. This chain joins TRBV9 and TRBJ2-5; D gene unclear. This CDR3 is 14 amino acids long. Germline values: CDR1 SGDLS, CDR2 YYNGEE. CDR3: CASSVMGNQETQYF. CDR3 coding DNA: TGTGCCAGCAGCGTAATGGGGAACCAGGAGACCCAGTACTTC.

In this sample, this clone turned up once. The chain links TRBV6-5 to TRBJ1-5; the D is unclear. The length of the CDR3 is 13 residues. Trimming shortened V by 7 bases and J by 1 base, and 8 bases separated the two germline ends. Germline CDR1 and CDR2: MNHEY and SVGAGI. The chain's CDR3 is CASKSNSNQPQHF. The CDR3 nucleotides are TGTGCCAGCAAATCAAACAGCAATCAGCCCCAGCATTTT.

Only one count was recorded for this clone. CDR3 in amino acids: CASSNRGGLLAEAFF. The CDR3 DNA sequence: TGTGCCAGCAGTAACAGGGGGGGATTGTTGGCTGAAGCTTTCTTT. V and J are TRBV28 and TRBJ1-1; 8 bases agree with TRBD1. Germline CDR1 is MDHEN and CDR2 is SYDVKM. J lost 6 bases, V lost 5 bases, and 11 bases had no gene match. The CDR3 sequence is 15 residues long. Full variable domain (rest looked up from reference TRBV28 and TRBJ1-1): DVKVTQSSRYLVKRTGEKVFLECVQDMDHENMFWYRQDPGLGLRLIYFSYDVKMKEKGDIPEGYSVSREKKERFSLILESASTNQTSMYLCASSNRGGLLAEAFFGQGTRLTVV.

The V and J genes are TRBV6-1 and TRBJ1-1; TRBD1 might be the D (6 bases). This CDR3 spans 15 amino acids. V was trimmed by 2 bases and J by 0 bases, leaving 10 bases between them. CDR1 is MNHNS and CDR2 is SASEGT in the germline V gene. CDR3 DNA sequence: TGTGCCAGCAGTGAATATGGACAGCTGAACACTGAAGCTTTCTTT. Residues: CASSEYGQLNTEAFF.

This chain uses TRBV5-5 with TRBJ2-2; D is perhaps TRBD1 or TRBD2 (6 bases each). V shed 5 bases and J shed 6 bases, with 17 bases lying between them. Germline V lookup: CDR1 SGHKS, CDR2 YYEKEE (reference sequence). The CDR3 has 15 residues. CDR3 DNA sequence: TGTGCCAGCAGTCTGCTGGGGGGCATGTCCGGGGAGCTGTTTTTT. Residues: CASSLLGGMSGELFF. The variable domain in full, completed from reference TRBV5-5 and TRBJ2-2, reads DAGVTQSPTHLIKTRGQQVTLRCSPISGHKSVSWYQQVLGQGPQFIFQYYEKEERGRGNFPDRFSARQFPNYSSELNVNALLLGDSALYLCASSLLGGMSGELFFGEGSRLTVL.

This chain uses TRBV7-2 with TRBJ1-5; TRBD1 matches at 9 bases. The CDR3 is 16 amino acids. CDR1 and CDR2 from the germline V gene are SGHTA and FQGNSA. Losses at the gene ends were 1 base for V and 7 bases for J; bases not matched to a gene: 8. The CDR3 protein is CASSLGQGVGGQPQHF. The CDR3 DNA is TGTGCCAGCAGCTTAGGACAGGGGGTGGGAGGACAGCCCCAGCATTTT.

This clone was counted once. The V and J genes are TRBV9 and TRBJ1-1; D is possibly TRBD1 (6 bases). This CDR3 spans 15 amino acids. The germline V gene encodes CDR1 SGDLS and CDR2 YYNGEE. With 2 bases removed from V and 2 bases from J, the gap between germline ends came to 13 bases. CDR3 sequence: CASSVLGGANTEAFF. The CDR3 bases are TGTGCCAGCAGCGTCTTAGGGGGGGCTAACACTGAAGCTTTCTTT.

The gene calls are TRBV9 and TRBJ2-1; D may be TRBD1 (6 bases). Trimming removed 1 base from V and 3 bases from J, with 11 bases in between. Germline V gene lookup returns CDR1 SGDLS and CDR2 YYNGEE. This CDR3 is 15 amino acids long. The DNA of the CDR3 is TGTGCCAGCAGCGTAATACAGGGCGGCTACAATGAGCAGTTCTTC. It encodes CASSVIQGGYNEQFF.

This sequence joins TRBV9 and TRBJ2-1; D call uncertain. From germline, CDR1 is SGDLS and CDR2 YYNGEE. The CDR3 has 16 residues. The V end lost 0 bases, the J end lost 0 bases, and 10 bases lay between the germline ends. The CDR3 DNA sequence: TGTGCCAGCAGCGTAGTCTCCATGAGCTCCTACAATGAGCAGTTCTTC. Encoded protein: CASSVVSMSSYNEQFF.